The 11 T cell receptor beta chains given below trace back to one sample, sequenced in a study of response to subunit inactivated influenza vaccine. MiXCR was run by TCRdb on the RT-PCR reads, yielding one entry per CDR3 protein. The sample lists roughly 570,000 distinct CDR3 sequences; about 14% were seen once. This material consisted of PBMCs from blood, taken less than 13 days after vaccination. The receptors were gathered from a man in his fifties who received an inactivated influenza vaccine.

This sequence joins TRBV20-1 and TRBJ2-7; perhaps TRBD1 as D (6 bases). V was cut by 2 bases and J by 2 bases, with 13 bases left in between. The CDR3 sequence is 14 residues long. Germline assignment: CDR1 DFQATT and CDR2 SNEGSKA (reference sequence). CDR3 amino acids: CSARQAGTTYEQYF. DNA of the CDR3: TGCAGTGCTAGACAAGCCGGGACAACCTACGAGCAGTACTTC.

The CDR3 nucleotides read TGCGCCAGCAGCCAGGGAACAGGGGGCGCGTCCCTCTATGAGCAGTTCTTC. This sequence encodes CASSQGTGGASLYEQFF. V gene TRBV4-1 combines with J gene TRBJ2-1, with 9 bases that match TRBD1. V trimming: 3 bases; J trimming: 8 bases; junction bases outside the gene matches: 14. Germline-derived CDR1 and CDR2 are MGHRA and YSYEKL. This CDR3 is built from 17 residues.

This clonotype came up a few times. J is TRBJ2-5 and V is TRBV20-1; TRBD2 aligns across 8 bases. The CDR3 is 17 residues long. CDR1 DFQATT and CDR2 SNEGSKA come from the germline V gene (reference sequence). Trimming cost V 4 bases and J 0 bases; bases outside gene matches: 13. CDR3 nucleotides: TGCAGTGCTACCCCCCAGAGCGGGGGATCCCACCAAGAGACCCAGTACTTC. It translates to CSATPQSGGSHQETQYF.

In this sample, this clonotype turned up a few times. The chain has TRBV12-3 or TRBV12-4 and TRBJ2-1; D remains ambiguous. This CDR3 contains 12 residues. The V and J ends lost 7 bases and 6 bases respectively, with 10 bases between them. The CDR3 coding sequence is TGTGCCAGCACCTTTCGGACCAATGAGCAGTTCTTC. Amino acid sequence: CASTFRTNEQFF.

The CDR3 here is CASATGQLTSYEQYF. The CDR3 DNA is TGTGCCAGCGCTACGGGACAGCTTACCTCCTACGAGCAGTACTTC. The chain joins TRBV5-6 to TRBJ2-7; 7 bases agree with TRBD1. There are 15 residues in the CDR3. The V segment lost 7 bases and the J segment 0 bases; nucleotides outside the gene matches: 10. The germline gives CDR1 SGHDT, CDR2 YYEEEE.

Remarks on this clonotype: A far larger clone is just one base off, so this is likely a read error. This chain links TRBV2 with TRBJ2-3, with no clear D. The CDR3 runs 12 residues. V was pared by 8 bases and J by 0 bases, with 6 bases between. Germline values: CDR1 SNHLY, CDR2 FYNNEI. CDR3 loop: CASCLSTDTQYF. CDR3 bases: TGTGCCAGCTGCCTCAGCACAGATACGCAGTATTTT.

This clonotype was observed a few times. The gene calls are TRBV28 and TRBJ1-4, with a possible D match to TRBD1 (5 bases). The CDR3 is 21 amino acids. Germline V gene data show CDR1 as MDHEN and CDR2 as SYDVKM. The V gene lost 3 bases and the J gene lost 0 bases, with 26 bases spanning the gap. CDR3 bases: TGTGCCAGCAGTTTCGGCGTCATGGACATCCTAGCGCTAGCAACTAATGAAAAACTGTTTTTT. It specifies CASSFGVMDILALATNEKLFF.

This chain joins TRBV9 and TRBJ2-3; D unresolved. In germline, CDR1 is SGDLS, CDR2 YYNGEE. This CDR3 has 13 residues. V was clipped by 3 bases and J by 2 bases, with 7 bases between them. CDR3 residues: CASSGTPTDTQYF. CDR3 nucleotide sequence: TGTGCCAGCAGCGGCACTCCCACAGATACGCAGTATTTT.

The CDR3: CASSQRIQYQPQHF. CDR3 nucleotide sequence: TGCGCCAGCAGCCAAAGGATACAGTATCAGCCCCAGCATTTT. The chain has TRBV4-3 and TRBJ1-5; D remains ambiguous. There are 14 residues in the CDR3. Looked up from germline, CDR1 is LGHNA and CDR2 is YSLEER. V shed 2 bases and J shed 5 bases, with 10 bases lying between them.

The chain recombines TRBV4-3 with TRBJ1-4, with a weak D call TRBD1 (5 bases). V lost 0 bases to trimming and J lost 5 bases, with 13 bases between them. Germline CDR1 LGHNA, CDR2 YSLEER. This CDR3 contains 16 residues. This chain's CDR3 is CASSQDAVGLNEKLFF. DNA for the CDR3: TGCGCCAGCAGCCAAGATGCGGTGGGACTCAATGAAAAACTGTTTTTT.

V and J are TRBV15 and TRBJ1-6, with TRBD1 as a possible D gene (6 bases). The CDR3 totals 15 residues. From germline, CDR1 is LNHNV and CDR2 YYDKDF (reference sequence). V was clipped by 2 bases and J by 12 bases, with 17 bases between them. In DNA form, the CDR3 reads TGTGCCACCAGCAGAACCGGGAGACAGGATGGACCCCTCCACTTT. Amino acid sequence: CATSRTGRQDGPLHF.